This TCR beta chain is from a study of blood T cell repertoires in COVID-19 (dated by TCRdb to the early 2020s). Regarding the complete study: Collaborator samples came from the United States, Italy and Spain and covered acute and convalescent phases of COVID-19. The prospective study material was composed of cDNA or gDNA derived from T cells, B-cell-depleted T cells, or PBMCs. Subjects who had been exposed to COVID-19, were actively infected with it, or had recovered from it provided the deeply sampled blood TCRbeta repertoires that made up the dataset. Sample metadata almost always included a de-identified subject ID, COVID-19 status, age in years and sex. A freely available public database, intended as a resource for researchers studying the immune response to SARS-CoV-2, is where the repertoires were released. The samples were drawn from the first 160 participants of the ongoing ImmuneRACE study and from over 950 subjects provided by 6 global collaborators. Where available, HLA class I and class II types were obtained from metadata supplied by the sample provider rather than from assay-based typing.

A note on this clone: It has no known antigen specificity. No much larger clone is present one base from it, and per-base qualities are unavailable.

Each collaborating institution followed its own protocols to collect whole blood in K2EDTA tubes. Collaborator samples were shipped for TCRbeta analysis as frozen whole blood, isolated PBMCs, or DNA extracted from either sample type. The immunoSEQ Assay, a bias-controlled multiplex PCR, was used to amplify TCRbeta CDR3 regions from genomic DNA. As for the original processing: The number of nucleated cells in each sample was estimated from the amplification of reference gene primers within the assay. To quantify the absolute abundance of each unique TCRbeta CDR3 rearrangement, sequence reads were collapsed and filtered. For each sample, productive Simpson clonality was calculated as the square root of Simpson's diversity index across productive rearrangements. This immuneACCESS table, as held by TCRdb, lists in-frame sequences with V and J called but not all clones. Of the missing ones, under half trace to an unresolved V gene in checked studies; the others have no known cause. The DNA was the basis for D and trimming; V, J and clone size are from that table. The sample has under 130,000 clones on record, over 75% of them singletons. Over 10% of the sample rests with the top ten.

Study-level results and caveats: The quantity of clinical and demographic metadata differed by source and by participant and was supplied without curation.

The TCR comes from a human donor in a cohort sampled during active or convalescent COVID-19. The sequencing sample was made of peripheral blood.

The sequence in DNA is TGTGCCAGTGCAAGCGGAGAGAACACTGAAGCTTTCTTT. Translated, this is CASASGENTEAFF. This chain joins TRBV19 to TRBJ1-1; no D gene is confidently identified. Sequences LNHDA (CDR1) and SQIVND (CDR2) are obtained from the germline V gene (reference sequence). From cysteine to phenylalanine, the CDR3 is 13 amino acids long. The entry retains the CDR3 DNA only, 39 bases that are in frame from base 1. Trimming costs V 8 bases and J 1 base, and their ends lie 11 bases apart.